The clone carrying this TCR beta chain occurred a few times. A single record per CDR3 protein comes from TCRdb applying MiXCR to the RT-PCR reads. The data hold fewer than 800,000 distinct CDR3 sequences, with 12% to 15% observed a single time. What was sequenced was memory CD4+ T cells from blood. The receptor was isolated from a female donor in good health, serving as a healthy control.

CDR3 in DNA: TGCAGCGTGATGGTAGGGGCGCCCTACGAGCAGTACTTC. It specifies CSVMVGAPYEQYF. The chain has TRBV29-1 and TRBJ2-7; tentatively, D is TRBD1 (5 bases). This CDR3 spans 13 amino acids. The V end lost 6 bases, the J end lost 2 bases, and 14 bases lay between the germline ends. Looked up from germline, CDR1 is SQVTM and CDR2 is ANQGSEA.